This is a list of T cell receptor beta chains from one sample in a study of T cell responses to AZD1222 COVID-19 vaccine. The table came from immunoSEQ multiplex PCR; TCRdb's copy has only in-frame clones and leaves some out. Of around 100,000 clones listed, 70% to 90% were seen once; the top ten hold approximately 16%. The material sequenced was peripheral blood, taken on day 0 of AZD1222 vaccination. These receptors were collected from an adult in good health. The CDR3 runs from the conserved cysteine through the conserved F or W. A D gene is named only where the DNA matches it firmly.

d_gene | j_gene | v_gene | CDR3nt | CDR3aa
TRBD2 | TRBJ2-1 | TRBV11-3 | TGTGCCAGCAGCTTAGATCAGGGCGGGACTAGCTCAAAGAATGAGCAGTTCTTC | CASSLDQGGTSSKNEQFF
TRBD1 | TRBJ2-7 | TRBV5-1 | TGCGCCAGCAGCTTGGGACAGGGAGTCGACGAGCAGTACTTC | CASSLGQGVDEQYF
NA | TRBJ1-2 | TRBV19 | TGTGCCAGTCGGAGGAATTATGGCTACACCTTC | CASRRNYGYTF
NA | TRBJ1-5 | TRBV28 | TGTGCCAGCAGTTTGGGGGAAGATCAGCCCCAGCATTTT | CASSLGEDQPQHF
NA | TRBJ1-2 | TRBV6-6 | TGTGCCAGCCGCGGGACAAGGCTCTCCTATGGCTACACCTTC | CASRGTRLSYGYTF
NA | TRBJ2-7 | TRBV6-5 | TGTGCCAGCTTCTTGGCCTGGGGGGACGAGCAGTACTTC | CASFLAWGDEQYF
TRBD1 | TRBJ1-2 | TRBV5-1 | TGCGCCAGCAGCTTGGGCCAGGGGGCAAGTGGCTACACCTTC | CASSLGQGASGYTF
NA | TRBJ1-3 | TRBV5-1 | TGCGCCAGCAGCTTGGTTTGGGTCTCTGGAAACACCATATATTTT | CASSLVWVSGNTIYF
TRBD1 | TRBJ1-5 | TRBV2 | TGTGCCAGCGCACCGGGACAGCATCAGCCCCAGCATTTT | CASAPGQHQPQHF
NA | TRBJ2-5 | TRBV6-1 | TGTGCCAGCAGTGAAGGGTGGGAAGAGACCCAGTACTTC | CASSEGWEETQYF
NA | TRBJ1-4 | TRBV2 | TGTGCCAGCAGTGAAAAGGAGTGGGCCCCTTGGGAAGAAAAACTGTTTTTT | CASSEKEWAPWEEKLFF
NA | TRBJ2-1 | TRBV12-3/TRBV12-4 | TGTGCCAGCAGACGGACGCCGTCCGAGCAGTTCTTC | CASRRTPSEQFF